This T cell receptor beta chain was observed in a study of CD8+ T cells in alopecia areata. Germline V lookup: CDR1 SGHRS, CDR2 YFSETQ. The ends lost 0 bases at V and 8 bases at J; junction bases unmatched: 9. This CDR3 contains 16 residues. The treatment denotes: oral pan-JAK inhibitor, 5-10 mg twice daily. Researchers took lesional scalp punch biopsies and peripheral blood from people who were alopecia areata patients. Study-level points and caveats: Lesional scalp, notably in alopecia totalis/universalis, had clonality above that of normal scalp. Patients shared TCRs less clearly than mice did, possibly owing to HLA. A great number of expanded lesional clones endured in scalp and blood during tofacitinib.

This clone came up a few times. Antigen specificity is unknown. It was cDNA, reverse transcribed from extracted RNA, that served as the sequencing template. The table came from immunoSEQ multiplex PCR; TCRdb's copy has only in-frame clones and leaves some out. The repertoire holds roughly 210,000 clones, around 43% seen once, with around 2.5% in the top ten. The sample here was CD4+ T cells sorted from blood, taken between weeks 36 and 40, from a patient treated with tofacitinib. The receptor was isolated from a human donor with alopecia areata. The chain recombines TRBV5-1 with TRBJ2-1; 9 bases match TRBD2. CDR3 nucleotide sequence: TGCGCCAGCAGCTTGGATCCAGCGGGAGGACCCGATGAGCAGTTCTTC. Protein sequence: CASSLDPAGGPDEQFF.